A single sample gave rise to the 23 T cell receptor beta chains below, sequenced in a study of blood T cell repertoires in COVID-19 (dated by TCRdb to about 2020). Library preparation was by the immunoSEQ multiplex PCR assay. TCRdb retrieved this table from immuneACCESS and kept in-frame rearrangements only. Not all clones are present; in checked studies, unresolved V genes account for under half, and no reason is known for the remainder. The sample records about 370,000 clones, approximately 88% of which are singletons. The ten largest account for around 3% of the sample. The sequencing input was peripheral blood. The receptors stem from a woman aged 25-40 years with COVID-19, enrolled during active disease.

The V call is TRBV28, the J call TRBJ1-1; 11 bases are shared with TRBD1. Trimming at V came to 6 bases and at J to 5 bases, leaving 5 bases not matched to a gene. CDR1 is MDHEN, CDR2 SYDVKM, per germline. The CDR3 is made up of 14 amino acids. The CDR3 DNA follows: TGTGCCAGCAGCCCGGGACAGGGGGGTACTGAAGCTTTCTTT. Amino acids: CASSPGQGGTEAFF.

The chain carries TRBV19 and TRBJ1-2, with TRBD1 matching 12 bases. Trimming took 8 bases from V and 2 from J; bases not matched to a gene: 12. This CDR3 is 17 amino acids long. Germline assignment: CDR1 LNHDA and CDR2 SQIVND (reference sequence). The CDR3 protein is CASLAGTGGSINYGYTF. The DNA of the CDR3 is TGTGCCAGTTTGGCCGGGACAGGGGGCTCCATCAACTATGGCTACACCTTC.

CDR3 bases: TGCAGTGCTAGTGGTCCTAGCGGGGGAGAAGAGACCCAGTACTTC. Amino acids: CSASGPSGGEETQYF. The genes are TRBV20-1 and TRBJ2-5, with TRBD2 matching over 10 bases. Germline V gives CDR1 DFQATT, CDR2 SNEGSKA (reference sequence). The V gene end was trimmed by 3 bases and the J gene end by 3 bases; junction bases not matched to a gene: 7. This CDR3 spans 15 amino acids.

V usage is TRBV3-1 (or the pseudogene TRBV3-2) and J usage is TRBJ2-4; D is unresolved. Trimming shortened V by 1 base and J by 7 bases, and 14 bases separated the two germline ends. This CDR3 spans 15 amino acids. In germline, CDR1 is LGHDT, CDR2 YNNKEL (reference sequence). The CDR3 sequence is CASSQVETAGNIQYF. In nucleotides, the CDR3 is TGTGCCAGCAGCCAAGTCGAGACCGCCGGGAACATTCAGTACTTC.

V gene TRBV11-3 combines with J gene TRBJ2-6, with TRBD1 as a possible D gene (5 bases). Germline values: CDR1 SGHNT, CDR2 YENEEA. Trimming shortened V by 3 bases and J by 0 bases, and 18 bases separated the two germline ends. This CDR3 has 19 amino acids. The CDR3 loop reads CASSFRTQATHSGANVLTF. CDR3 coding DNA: TGTGCCAGCAGCTTCAGGACACAAGCCACCCACTCTGGGGCCAACGTCCTGACTTTC. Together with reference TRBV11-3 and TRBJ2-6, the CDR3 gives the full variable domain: EAGVVQSPRYKIIEKKQPVAFWCNPISGHNTLYWYLQNLGQGPELLIRYENEEAVDDSQLPKDRFSAERLKGVDSTLKIQPAELGDSAVYLCASSFRTQATHSGANVLTFGAGSRLTVL.

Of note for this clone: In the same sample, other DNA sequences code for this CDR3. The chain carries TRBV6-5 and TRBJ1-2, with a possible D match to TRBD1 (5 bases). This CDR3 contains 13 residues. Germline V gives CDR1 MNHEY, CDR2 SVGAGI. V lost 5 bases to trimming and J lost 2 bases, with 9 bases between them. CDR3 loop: CASSRDRNYGYTF. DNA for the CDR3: TGTGCCAGCAGTAGAGACAGAAACTATGGCTACACCTTC.

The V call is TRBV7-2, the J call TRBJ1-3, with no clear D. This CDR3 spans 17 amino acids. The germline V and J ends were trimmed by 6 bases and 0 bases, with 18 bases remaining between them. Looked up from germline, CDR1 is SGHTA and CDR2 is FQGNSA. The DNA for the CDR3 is TGTGCCAGCAGGCAAAGGTTGGGCCAGAGCTCTGGAAACACCATATATTTT. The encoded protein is CASRQRLGQSSGNTIYF.

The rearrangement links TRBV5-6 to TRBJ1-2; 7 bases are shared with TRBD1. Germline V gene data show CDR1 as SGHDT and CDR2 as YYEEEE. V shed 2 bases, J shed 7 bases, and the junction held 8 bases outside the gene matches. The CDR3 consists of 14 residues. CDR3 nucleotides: TGTGCCAGCAGCTTACCGCACAGGGGACCTGGCTACACCTTC. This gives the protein CASSLPHRGPGYTF. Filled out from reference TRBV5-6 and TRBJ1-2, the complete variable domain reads DAGVTQSPTHLIKTRGQQVTLRCSPKSGHDTVSWYQQALGQGPQFIFQYYEEEERQRGNFPDRFSGHQFPNYSSELNVNALLLGDSALYLCASSLPHRGPGYTFGSGTRLTVV.

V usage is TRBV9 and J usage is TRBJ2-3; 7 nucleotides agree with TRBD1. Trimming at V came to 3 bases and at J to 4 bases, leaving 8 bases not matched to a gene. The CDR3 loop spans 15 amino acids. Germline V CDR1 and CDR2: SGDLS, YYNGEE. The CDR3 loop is CASSAQGIRPDTQYF. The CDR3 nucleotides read TGTGCCAGCAGCGCACAGGGGATCCGACCAGATACGCAGTATTTT.

CDR3 nucleotide sequence: TGCGCCAGCAGCCAGGTACGAGGGGGTCCGAACAATGAGCAGTTCTTC. Its translation is CASSQVRGGPNNEQFF. The chain is built from TRBV4-3 and TRBJ2-1; possible D gene TRBD1, 6 bases. Germline CDR1 is LGHNA and CDR2 is YSLEER. V was shortened by 3 bases and J by 5 bases, with 17 bases between the two germline ends. This CDR3 contains 16 residues.

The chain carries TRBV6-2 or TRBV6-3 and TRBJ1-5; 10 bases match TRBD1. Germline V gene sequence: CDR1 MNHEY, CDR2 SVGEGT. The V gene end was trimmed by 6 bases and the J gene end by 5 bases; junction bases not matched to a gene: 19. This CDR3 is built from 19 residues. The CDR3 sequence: CASSLIKGQGIWGHQPQHF. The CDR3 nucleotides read TGTGCCAGCAGCCTCATTAAGGGACAGGGGATTTGGGGTCATCAGCCCCAGCATTTT.

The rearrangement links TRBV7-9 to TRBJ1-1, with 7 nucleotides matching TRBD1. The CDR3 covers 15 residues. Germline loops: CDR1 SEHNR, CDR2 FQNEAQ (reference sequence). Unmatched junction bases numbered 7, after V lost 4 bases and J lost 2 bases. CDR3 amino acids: CASSSNTGANTEAFF. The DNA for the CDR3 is TGTGCCAGCAGCTCCAACACAGGGGCCAACACTGAAGCTTTCTTT.

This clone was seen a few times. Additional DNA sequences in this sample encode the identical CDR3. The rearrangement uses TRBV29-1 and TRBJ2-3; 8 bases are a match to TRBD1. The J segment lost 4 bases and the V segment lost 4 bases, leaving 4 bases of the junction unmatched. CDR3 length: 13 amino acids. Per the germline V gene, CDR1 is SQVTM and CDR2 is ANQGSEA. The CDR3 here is CSVGPGGADTQYF. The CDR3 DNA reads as TGCAGCGTTGGGCCAGGGGGCGCAGATACGCAGTATTTT.

The CDR3 region is CASSPPTSGSFNEQFF. CDR3 in DNA: TGTGCCAGCAGCCCCCCGACTAGCGGGAGTTTCAATGAGCAGTTCTTC. The rearrangement uses TRBV5-8 and TRBJ2-1; 12 bases are shared with TRBD2. V dropped 4 bases and J dropped 6; count of bases not matched to a gene: 8. The CDR3 contains 16 residues. Germline CDR1 SGHTS, CDR2 YDEGEE.

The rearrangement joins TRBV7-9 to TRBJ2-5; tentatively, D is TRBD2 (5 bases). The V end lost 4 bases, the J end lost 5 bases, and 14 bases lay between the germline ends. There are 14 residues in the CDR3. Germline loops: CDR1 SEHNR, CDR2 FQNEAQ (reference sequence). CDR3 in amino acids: CASSYLEREETQYF. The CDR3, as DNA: TGTGCCAGCAGCTATCTCGAGAGGGAGGAGACCCAGTACTTC.

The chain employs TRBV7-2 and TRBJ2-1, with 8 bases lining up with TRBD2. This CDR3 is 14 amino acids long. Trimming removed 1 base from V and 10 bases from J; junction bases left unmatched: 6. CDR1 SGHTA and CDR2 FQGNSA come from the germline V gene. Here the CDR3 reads CASSLDPAGVEQFF. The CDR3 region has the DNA TGTGCCAGCAGCTTAGATCCAGCGGGGGTGGAGCAGTTCTTC.

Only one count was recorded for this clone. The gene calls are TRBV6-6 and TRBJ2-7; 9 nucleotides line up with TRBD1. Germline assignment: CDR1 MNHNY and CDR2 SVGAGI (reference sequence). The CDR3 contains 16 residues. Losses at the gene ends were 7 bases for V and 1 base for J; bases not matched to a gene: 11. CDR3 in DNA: TGTGCCAGCACCCGGCAGGGACAGGGTAAATCCTACGAGCAGTACTTC. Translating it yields CASTRQGQGKSYEQYF.

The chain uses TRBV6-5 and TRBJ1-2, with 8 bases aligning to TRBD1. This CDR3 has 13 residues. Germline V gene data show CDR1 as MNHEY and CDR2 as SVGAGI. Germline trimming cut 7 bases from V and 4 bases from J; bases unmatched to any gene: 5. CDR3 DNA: TGTGCCAGCACGGCAGGGGGCGCCTATGGCTACACCTTC. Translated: CASTAGGAYGYTF.

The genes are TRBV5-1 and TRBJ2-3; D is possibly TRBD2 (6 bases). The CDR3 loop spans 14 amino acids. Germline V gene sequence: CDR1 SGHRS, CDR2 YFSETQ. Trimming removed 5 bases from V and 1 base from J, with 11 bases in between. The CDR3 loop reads CASSRGEGTDTQYF. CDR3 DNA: TGCGCCAGCAGTCGAGGGGAGGGCACAGATACGCAGTATTTT.

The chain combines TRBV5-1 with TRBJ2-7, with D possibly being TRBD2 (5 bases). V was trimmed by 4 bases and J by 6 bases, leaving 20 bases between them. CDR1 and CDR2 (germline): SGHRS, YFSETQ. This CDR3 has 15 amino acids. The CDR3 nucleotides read TGCGCCAGCAGCCCCTTAGGAGGAGGAGGACGCGAGCAGTACGTC. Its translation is CASSPLGGGGREQYV.

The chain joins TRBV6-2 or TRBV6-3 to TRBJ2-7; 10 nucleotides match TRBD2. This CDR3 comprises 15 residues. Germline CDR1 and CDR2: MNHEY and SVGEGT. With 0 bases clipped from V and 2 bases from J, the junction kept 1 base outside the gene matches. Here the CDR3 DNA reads TGTGCCAGCAGTTACTCGAGCGGGGGGGCCTACGAGCAGTACTTC. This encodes CASSYSSGGAYEQYF.

CDR3 protein: CASSLAGTRSGNTIYF. CDR3 nucleotide sequence: TGCGCCAGCAGCTTGGCGGGGACTCGCTCTGGAAACACCATATATTTT. J is TRBJ1-3 and V is TRBV5-1; D may be TRBD1 (5 bases). CDR3 length: 16 amino acids. Trimming left V 0 bases short and J 0 bases short, with 10 bases between. Germline V gene lookup returns CDR1 SGHRS and CDR2 YFSETQ.

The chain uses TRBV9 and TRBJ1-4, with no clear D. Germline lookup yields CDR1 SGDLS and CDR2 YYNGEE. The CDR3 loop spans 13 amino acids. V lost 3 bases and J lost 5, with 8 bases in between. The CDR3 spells CASSAGGNEKLFF. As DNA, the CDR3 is TGTGCCAGCAGCGCTGGAGGGAATGAAAAACTGTTTTTT. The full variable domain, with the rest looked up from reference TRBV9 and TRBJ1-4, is DSGVTQTPKHLITATGQRVTLRCSPRSGDLSVYWYQQSLDQGLQFLIQYYNGEERAKGNILERFSAQQFPDLHSELNLSSLELGDSALYFCASSAGGNEKLFFGSGTQLSVL.